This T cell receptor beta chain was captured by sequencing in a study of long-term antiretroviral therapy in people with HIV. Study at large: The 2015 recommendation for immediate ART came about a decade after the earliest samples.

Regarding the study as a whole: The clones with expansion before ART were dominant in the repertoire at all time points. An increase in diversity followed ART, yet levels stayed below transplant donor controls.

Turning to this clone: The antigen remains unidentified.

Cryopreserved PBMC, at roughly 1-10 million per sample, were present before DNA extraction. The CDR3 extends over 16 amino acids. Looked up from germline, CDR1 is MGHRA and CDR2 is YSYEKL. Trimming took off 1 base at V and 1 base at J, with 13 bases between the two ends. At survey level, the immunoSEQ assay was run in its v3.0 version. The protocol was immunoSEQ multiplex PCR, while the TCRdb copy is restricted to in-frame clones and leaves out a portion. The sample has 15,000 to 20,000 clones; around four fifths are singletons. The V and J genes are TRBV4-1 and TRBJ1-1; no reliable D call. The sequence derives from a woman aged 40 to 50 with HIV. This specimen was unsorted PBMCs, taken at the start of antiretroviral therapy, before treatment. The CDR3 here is CASSQGISRQNTEAFF. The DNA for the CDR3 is TGCGCCAGCAGCCAAGGTATTTCTCGGCAGAACACTGAAGCTTTCTTT.